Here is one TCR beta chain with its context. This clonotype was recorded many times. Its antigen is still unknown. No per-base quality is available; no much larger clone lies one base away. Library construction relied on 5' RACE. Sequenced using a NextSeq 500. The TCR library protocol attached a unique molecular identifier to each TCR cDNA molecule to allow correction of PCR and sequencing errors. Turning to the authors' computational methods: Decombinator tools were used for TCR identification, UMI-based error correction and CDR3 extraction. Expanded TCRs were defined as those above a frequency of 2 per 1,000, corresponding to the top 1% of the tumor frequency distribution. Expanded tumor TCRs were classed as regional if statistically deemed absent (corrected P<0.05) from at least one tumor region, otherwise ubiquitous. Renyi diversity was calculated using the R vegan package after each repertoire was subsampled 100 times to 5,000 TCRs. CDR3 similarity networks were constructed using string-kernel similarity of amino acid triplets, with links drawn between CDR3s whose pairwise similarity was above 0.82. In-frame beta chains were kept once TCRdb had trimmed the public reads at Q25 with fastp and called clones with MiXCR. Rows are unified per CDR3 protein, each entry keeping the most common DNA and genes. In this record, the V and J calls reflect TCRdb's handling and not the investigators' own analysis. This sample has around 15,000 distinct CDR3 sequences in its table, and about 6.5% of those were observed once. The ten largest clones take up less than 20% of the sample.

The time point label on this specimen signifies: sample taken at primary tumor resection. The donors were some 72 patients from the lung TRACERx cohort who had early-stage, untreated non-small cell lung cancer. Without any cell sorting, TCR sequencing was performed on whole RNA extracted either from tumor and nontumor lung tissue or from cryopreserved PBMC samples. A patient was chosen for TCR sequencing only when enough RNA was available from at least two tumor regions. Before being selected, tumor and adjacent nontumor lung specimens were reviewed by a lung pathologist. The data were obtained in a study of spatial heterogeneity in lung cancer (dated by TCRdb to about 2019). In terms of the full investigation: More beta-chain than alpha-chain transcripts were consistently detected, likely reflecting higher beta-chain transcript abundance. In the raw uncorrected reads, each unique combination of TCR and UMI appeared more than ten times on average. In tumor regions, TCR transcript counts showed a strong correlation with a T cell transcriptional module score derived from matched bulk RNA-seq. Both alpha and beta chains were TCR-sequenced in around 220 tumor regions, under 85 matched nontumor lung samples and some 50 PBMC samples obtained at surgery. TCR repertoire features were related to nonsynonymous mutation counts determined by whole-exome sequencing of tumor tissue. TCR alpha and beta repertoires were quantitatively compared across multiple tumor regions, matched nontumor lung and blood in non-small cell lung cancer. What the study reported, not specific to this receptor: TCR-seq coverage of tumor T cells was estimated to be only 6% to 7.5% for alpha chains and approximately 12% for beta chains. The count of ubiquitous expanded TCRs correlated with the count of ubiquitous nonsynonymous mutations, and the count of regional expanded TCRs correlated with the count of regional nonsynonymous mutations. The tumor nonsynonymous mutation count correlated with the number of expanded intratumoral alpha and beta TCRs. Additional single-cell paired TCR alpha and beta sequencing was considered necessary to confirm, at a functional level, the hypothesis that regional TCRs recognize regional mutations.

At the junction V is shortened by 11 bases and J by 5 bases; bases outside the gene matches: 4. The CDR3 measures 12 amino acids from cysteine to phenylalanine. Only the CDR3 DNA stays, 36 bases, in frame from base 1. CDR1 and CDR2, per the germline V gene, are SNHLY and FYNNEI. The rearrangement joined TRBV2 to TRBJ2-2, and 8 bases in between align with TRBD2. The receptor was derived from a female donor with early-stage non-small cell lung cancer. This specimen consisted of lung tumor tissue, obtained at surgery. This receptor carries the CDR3 CAGGLDTGELFF. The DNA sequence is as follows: TGTGCCGGGGGACTAGATACCGGGGAGCTGTTTTTT.